Included here is one T cell receptor beta chain sequence, with context. Antigen: not known. The sample originates from a study of cytomegalovirus exposure and HLA in healthy donors. Study at large: An analysis done earlier identified roughly 120 million unique TCR beta sequences from 190 million or so T cells. The study, taken as a whole, reports: Donors belonging to an Asian-associated ancestry cluster reportedly showed fewer N-insertions in productive TCRs than the 666-donor mean, according to what a later analysis found.

PCR used 60 Vbeta primers and 13 Jbeta primers. Repertoires were generated with immunoSEQ multiplex PCR, while TCRdb's copy carries only in-frame clones and drops some. The sample has about 130,000 clones; roughly four fifths are singletons. Though probably carrying unrecorded immune exposures, donors were nominally healthy at sampling. The sequence derives from a man younger than 40 in good health and CMV-seronegative. Sequenced: PBMCs.

CDR3 nucleotide sequence: TGTGCCAGCAGTGAAGGGGGGGTTAGAGACGAGACCCAGTACTTC. It codes for CASSEGGVRDETQYF. The V call is TRBV9, the J call TRBJ2-5; the D gene is possibly TRBD2 (7 bases). The CDR3 is made up of 15 amino acids. Germline V CDR1 and CDR2: SGDLS, YYNGEE. V gave up 5 bases and J gave up 5 bases, with 19 bases separating them.